The sequence of this T cell receptor (beta chain) was determined in a study of shared clonotypes between healthy human individuals. Study as a whole: Per donor, CD8 memory used one plate, CD8 naive used two, CD4 memory used three and CD4 naive used three. Whole-study findings and limits: All-four-donor shared clonotypes had higher generation probabilities than non-shared clonotypes did. There were few donors, and this limited the genetic and exposure-history diversity represented. Larger estimated richness was generally recorded for naive subsets relative to memory subsets.

Worth noting for this clone: As yet, its antigen is unknown.

Clones were read by immunoSEQ multiplex PCR, and TCRdb kept only the in-frame ones, dropping some. The sample has over 850,000 clones, 75% to 80% seen once. Sample: memory CD4+ T cells from PBMCs. Specified subset: CD45RA-negative fraction. The clonotype comes from a man aged 18 to 30 in good health. Some clones in this sample may be carry-over from other donors' samples.

CDR3 sequence reads: CASSYSGPTSNQPQHF. The DNA of the CDR3 is TGTGCCAGCAGTTACTCTGGACCGACCAGCAATCAGCCCCAGCATTTT. The chain combines TRBV6-5 with TRBJ1-5; D unclear. CDR1 MNHEY and CDR2 SVGAGI come from the germline V gene. V was clipped by 0 bases and J by 1 base, with 10 bases between them. The CDR3 is 16 residues long.